The 4 T cell receptor beta chains presented below share a single source sample, sequenced in a study of blood T cell repertoires in COVID-19 (dated by TCRdb to 2018 to 2021). The library was prepared using the immunoSEQ multiplex PCR assay. TCRdb obtained this table from immuneACCESS and retained in-frame rearrangements with V and J assigned. These tables miss some clones; where compared with another copy, unresolved V genes account for less than half of the shortfall, and the remainder is unexplained. The sample includes 130,000 or so clones, with 75% to 90% observed a single time. The ten largest clones add up to 3.5% to 5% of the sample. Sequenced input: peripheral blood. These receptor sequences come from a man aged 35 to 55 with acute or convalescent COVID-19.

This rearrangement joins TRBV6-5 to TRBJ1-2; the D gene is possibly TRBD1 (6 bases). The germline CDR1 and CDR2 sequences are MNHEY and SVGAGI. Trimming took off 6 bases at V and 6 bases at J, with 14 bases between the two ends. This CDR3 comprises 13 residues. In DNA, the CDR3 is TGTGCCAGCAGAGACAGGTCAGAGGATGGCTACACCTTC. This sequence encodes CASRDRSEDGYTF.

This chain links TRBV11-2 with TRBJ1-1; weak D call: TRBD1 (6 bases). The CDR3 runs 14 residues. The ends were cut back, 1 base at V and 10 bases at J, with 16 bases in the middle. In germline, CDR1 is SGHAT, CDR2 FQNNGV. CDR3 nucleotide sequence: TGTGCCAGCAGCTTAGGGGTCGGGGTAGGGGGAGCTTTCTTT. Amino acids: CASSLGVGVGGAFF.

The V gene is TRBV18, the J gene TRBJ2-3, with 10 nucleotides matching TRBD2. V lost 0 bases, J lost 7 bases, and 4 bases stayed unmatched. This CDR3 comprises 15 residues. The germline gives CDR1 KGHSH, CDR2 LQKENI. The CDR3 region is CASSPPLAGAHTQYF. DNA of the CDR3: TGTGCCAGCTCACCACCGCTAGCGGGGGCCCATACGCAGTATTTT. The full variable domain, rest sourced from reference TRBV18 and TRBJ2-3, is NAGVMQNPRHLVRRRGQEARLRCSPMKGHSHVYWYRQLPEEGLKFMVYLQKENIIDESGMPKERFSAEFPKEGPSILRIQQVVRGDSAAYFCASSPPLAGAHTQYFGPGTRLTVL.

In its sample, this clone was seen a few times. The J gene is TRBJ1-4, the V gene TRBV3-1 (or the pseudogene TRBV3-2); D possibly corresponds to TRBD1 (5 bases). Between the trimmed V and J ends, which lost 1 base and 10 bases, there was a span of 10 bases. Germline V gene lookup returns CDR1 LGHDT and CDR2 YNNKEL (reference sequence). This CDR3 comprises 13 residues. The CDR3 DNA reads as TGTGCCAGCAGCCAAGGGGACTGGGGAAAACTGTTTTTT. Protein sequence: CASSQGDWGKLFF.